One sample yielded the 2 T cell receptor beta chains listed below, sequenced in a study of tumour-infiltrating T cells in Burkitt lymphoma. Only in-frame clones appear in the TCRdb table, and some are missing; sequencing was by immunoSEQ multiplex PCR. The table lists over 2,000 clones, roughly 16% of them singletons. The sample was tumor tissue from a relapse. All receptors come from a human donor with relapsed Burkitt lymphoma.

V is TRBV7-9 and J is TRBJ2-5; D unresolved. Germline V lookup: CDR1 SEHNR, CDR2 FQNEAQ (reference sequence). The V end was cut by 6 bases, the J end by 6 bases, with 5 bases between. The CDR3 is 10 amino acids. The CDR3 reads CASRGQTQYF. The DNA of the CDR3 is TGTGCCAGCAGAGGTCAGACCCAGTACTTC. The entire variable domain, with the rest obtained from reference TRBV7-9 and TRBJ2-5, is as follows: DTGVSQNPRHKITKRGQNVTFRCDPISEHNRLYWYRQTLGQGPEFLTYFQNEAQLEKSRLLSDRFSAERPKGSFSTLEIQRTEQGDSAMYLCASRGQTQYFGPGTRLLVL.

The chain links TRBV18 to TRBJ2-1, with D uncertain. The germline gives CDR1 KGHSH, CDR2 LQKENI. The CDR3 is 13 amino acids. Trimming shortened V by 2 bases and J by 7 bases, and 9 bases separated the two germline ends. The CDR3 DNA reads as TGTGCCAGCTCACCAACCTTGAGTAATGAGCAGTTCTTC. Its protein product is CASSPTLSNEQFF.